The clone carrying this T cell receptor (beta chain) was found once. Antigen: not known. The sample is drawn from a study of graft-versus-host responses after intestinal transplantation. Study-level information: Recipients underwent multivisceral, liver-intestinal, or isolated intestinal transplants. After anti-thymocyte globulin induction, recipients took tacrolimus and steroids for three to four years.

Overall study findings and caveats: Circulating GvH clone levels at their peak were associated with HvG declines (early post-transplant). GvH clones appeared in recipient marrow, some first in ileum or blood.

Sequenced by immunoSEQ multiplex PCR; TCRdb stores in-frame clones only, minus some. The data show 45,000 to 65,000 clones, about 94% seen once. Germline-derived CDR1 and CDR2 are LGHNA and YNFKEQ. Trimming shortened V by 1 base and J by 2 bases, and 15 bases separated the two germline ends. CDR3 length equals 16 residues. This sequence was found in a human donor who was the organ donor for an intestinal transplant. Specimen: unstimulated CD4+ T cells sorted from spleen or lymph node cells, collected before transplant. The chain carries TRBV4-2 and TRBJ2-7; D is perhaps TRBD2 (6 bases). CDR3 coding DNA: TGTGCCAGCAGCCAAGTCCCGGGGAGGAGCGCCTACGAGCAGTACTTC. Its protein product is CASSQVPGRSAYEQYF.